This is a list of T cell receptor beta chains from one sample in a study of control samples from healthy donors and cancer patients. Repertoires were generated with immunoSEQ multiplex PCR, while TCRdb's copy carries only in-frame clones and drops some. The sample contains 18,000 or so clones, about 82% of which appear only once. The sequencing sample was made of PBMCs. The receptors here all came from a woman aged 70-85 years with colorectal cancer. CDR3s include the opening cysteine and the closing phenylalanine or tryptophan.

V	J	CDR3
TRBV7-6	TRBJ2-5	CASSLVPQETQYF
TRBV12-3/TRBV12-4	TRBJ1-5	CASSVGVNQPQHF
TRBV19	TRBJ2-1	CASSIRGTGGKNEQFF
TRBV5-1	TRBJ1-4	CASSSGGRNEKLFF
TRBV2	TRBJ2-5	CASSDQGRETQYF
TRBV11-3	TRBJ1-4	CASSFFSEKLFF
TRBV5-1	TRBJ2-3	CASLYGTGLTDTQYF
TRBV5-4	TRBJ1-4	CASSLDPTSANEKLFF
TRBV18	TRBJ2-6	CASSPPSGANVLTF
TRBV19	TRBJ2-3	CASRADRRTDTQYF
TRBV11-3	TRBJ2-2	CASSSQPGLAGGNTGELFF
TRBV11-3	TRBJ2-7	CASSNRGTGTNYEQYF
TRBV28	TRBJ1-3	CASKRGESGNTIYF
TRBV9	TRBJ1-1	CASSVEGEGGGKAEAFF
TRBV5-1	TRBJ2-7	CASSLEQGLYEQYF
TRBV6-5	TRBJ1-5	CASRVRDNLNQPQHF
TRBV7-2	TRBJ2-5	CASSLVRGDLGETQYF
TRBV18	TRBJ1-2	CASSSQGDGYTF
TRBV6-6	TRBJ1-5	CAGRAAHSNQPQHF
TRBV6-1	TRBJ2-5	CASKPGLATETQYF
TRBV5-4	TRBJ2-7	CASSPRTSGPYEQYF
TRBV20-1	TRBJ2-3	CSASPQTGGTDTQYF
TRBV9	TRBJ1-4	CASSITGRGNEKLFF
TRBV5-6	TRBJ1-3	CASSLGPRVFASGNTIYF
TRBV30	TRBJ2-7	CAWSGGSGDPYEQYF
TRBV3-1/TRBV3-2	TRBJ1-3	CASSQDTRGWGGNTIYF
TRBV18	TRBJ1-1	CASSPGQRNTEAFF
TRBV7-9	TRBJ2-1	CASSLIWWRANEQFF
TRBV19	TRBJ1-1	CATSTGARGTEAFF
TRBV4-3	TRBJ1-4	CASSQDPPVDGEKLFF
TRBV15	TRBJ2-3	CATIRGGKKNTDTQYF
TRBV5-1	TRBJ2-1	CASSLAGGTYNEQFF
TRBV3-1/TRBV3-2	TRBJ2-3	CASSQDWRGWTDTQYF
TRBV20-1	TRBJ1-1	CSAQTYPEAFF
TRBV15	TRBJ2-1	CATSGQNLNEQFF
TRBV19	TRBJ1-5	CASSIMGSSGQPQHF
TRBV27	TRBJ2-5	CASRILGGETQYF
TRBV14	TRBJ2-7	CAGSRQALYEQYF
TRBV7-9	TRBJ2-2	CASSSSGTGYAGELFF
TRBV20-1	TRBJ2-1	CSASNWGGNEQFF